The 16 T cell receptor beta chains below all came from one sample that was sequenced in a study of T cells in Graves' hyperthyroidism and ophthalmopathy. Amplification of TCR beta CDR3 regions was performed using RNA transcripts as template. First-round RT-PCR targeting the TCR CDR3 was performed with the HTBI primer set. TCRdb fed the multiplex PCR reads into MiXCR, producing one record per CDR3 protein. The sample has about 420,000 distinct CDR3 sequences; approximately 15% are singletons. Material for sequencing was blood. These receptors were taken from a young woman with Graves' hyperthyroidism.

The table lists this clonotype with many counts. The rearrangement links TRBV12-3 or TRBV12-4 to TRBJ1-1; a weak D match, TRBD1 (5 bases). The V and J ends lost 2 bases and 4 bases respectively, with 14 bases between them. This CDR3 comprises 15 residues. CDR3 region: CASSLRQGWLTEAFF. Written as DNA, the CDR3 is TGTGCCAGCAGTTTACGGCAGGGATGGCTCACTGAAGCTTTCTTT.

V is TRBV18 and J is TRBJ1-3; D call uncertain. The V end lost 0 bases, the J end lost 6 bases, and 6 bases lay between the germline ends. CDR1 and CDR2 from the germline V gene are KGHSH and LQKENI. This CDR3 spans 13 amino acids. The CDR3 sequence is CASSPPRENTIYF. DNA for the CDR3: TGTGCCAGCTCACCACCGCGGGAAAACACCATATATTTT.

This clonotype was counted many times. The V gene is TRBV5-6, the J gene TRBJ2-7; D gene ambiguous. V lost 4 bases, J lost 6 bases, and 14 bases lay in between. Germline V gives CDR1 SGHDT, CDR2 YYEEEE. This CDR3 is 13 amino acids long. The DNA of the CDR3 is TGTGCCAGCAGCCATCGGGTAAGGCGCGAGCAGTACTTC. This encodes CASSHRVRREQYF.

This clonotype was counted many times. CDR3 loop: CSAGEGLAGVEQFF. The CDR3 DNA reads TGCAGTGCAGGGGAGGGACTAGCCGGAGTTGAGCAGTTCTTC. The rearrangement uses TRBV20-1 and TRBJ2-1, with 9 bases aligning to TRBD2. With V trimmed by 6 bases and J by 9 bases, 12 bases remained unmatched. The V gene's germline CDR1 is DFQATT and CDR2 SNEGSKA (reference sequence). This CDR3 has 14 residues.

This clonotype has just a few counts. The chain recombines TRBV7-9 with TRBJ2-5; 10 positions agree with TRBD1. V was pared by 5 bases and J by 2 bases, with 8 bases of the junction left unmatched. The CDR3 loop spans 16 amino acids. Looked up from germline, CDR1 is SEHNR and CDR2 is FQNEAQ (reference sequence). The DNA of the CDR3 is TGTGCCAGCAGCCAACGGACAGGGGGAGAACAAGAGACCCAGTACTTC. Its protein is CASSQRTGGEQETQYF.

This clonotype was counted at least ten times. The chain is built from TRBV11-2 and TRBJ2-7; 9 nucleotides line up with TRBD2. This CDR3 has 17 amino acids. Germline lookup yields CDR1 SGHAT and CDR2 FQNNGV. Germline trimming cut 2 bases from V and 2 bases from J; bases unmatched to any gene: 10. The CDR3 protein is CASSLSVGGGAPYEQYF. CDR3 DNA sequence: TGTGCCAGCAGCTTATCTGTCGGCGGGGGGGCCCCCTACGAGCAGTACTTC.

This clonotype has ten or more counts. DNA for the CDR3: TGTGCCAGCATGAGAGTGTTAGCGGGAGGGCCGAGAGAGACCCAGTACTTC. This codes for CASMRVLAGGPRETQYF. The chain carries TRBV28 and TRBJ2-5, with 11 positions matching TRBD2. The CDR3 length is 17 residues. V was clipped by 7 bases and J by 4 bases; unmatched bases: 14. CDR1 is MDHEN, CDR2 SYDVKM, per germline.

The chain is built from TRBV7-9 and TRBJ2-1; 11 bases are shared with TRBD2. The CDR3 spans 16 residues. The germline V gene has CDR1 SEHNR and CDR2 FQNEAQ (reference sequence). J lost 8 bases, V lost 5 bases, and 11 bases had no gene match. In DNA, the CDR3 is TGTGCCAGCAGCCAGTGGACTAGCGGGCACGGGGATGAGCAGTTCTTC. It encodes CASSQWTSGHGDEQFF.

This clonotype occurred a few times. Mismatch with germline at one junction end may stem from a read error. The chain joins TRBV20-1 to TRBJ2-5; 8 bases align to TRBD1. Germline loops: CDR1 DFQATT, CDR2 SNEGSKA (reference sequence). The CDR3 contains 12 residues. The CDR3 reads CSAIDRGETQCF. The DNA for the CDR3 is TGCAGTGCTATCGACAGGGGAGAGACCCAGTGCTTC.

In its sample, this clonotype was seen many times. This sequence joins TRBV4-1 and TRBJ1-1; a weak D match, TRBD1 (6 bases). Germline CDR1 MGHRA, CDR2 YSYEKL. The CDR3 extends over 15 amino acids. V was pared by 4 bases and J by 9 bases, with 21 bases between. CDR3 protein: CASSRYREEVRKAFF. The CDR3 DNA is TGCGCCAGCAGCCGCTACAGGGAAGAAGTGAGGAAAGCTTTCTTT.

This clonotype has at least ten counts. V usage is TRBV7-2 and J usage is TRBJ2-7; 8 positions match TRBD2. Unmatched junction bases numbered 12, after V lost 5 bases and J lost 9 bases. This CDR3 comprises 14 residues. Looked up from germline, CDR1 is SGHTA and CDR2 is FQGNSA. CDR3 sequence (DNA): TGTGCCAGCAGCCCCCCAGCGGGAGCCATTTTGCAGTACTTC. Translation gives CASSPPAGAILQYF.

This clonotype was picked up many times. The chain uses TRBV2 and TRBJ1-4, with D possibly matching TRBD1 (6 bases). Germline lookup yields CDR1 SNHLY and CDR2 FYNNEI. This CDR3 spans 15 amino acids. V lost 6 bases and J lost 8, with 19 bases in between. CDR3 DNA: TGTGCCAGCAGGGACGAAACAGGGTCTGGCGAAAAACTGTTTTTT. It specifies CASRDETGSGEKLFF. Based on the CDR3 plus reference TRBV2 and TRBJ1-4, the full variable domain is EPEVTQTPSHQVTQMGQEVILRCVPISNHLYFYWYRQILGQKVEFLVSFYNNEISEKSEIFDDQFSVERPDGSNFTLKIRSTKLEDSAMYFCASRDETGSGEKLFFGSGTQLSVL.

This clonotype was observed many times. V and J are TRBV29-1 and TRBJ2-3; D might be TRBD2 (6 bases). Trimming left V 7 bases short and J 8 bases short, with 10 bases between. Germline CDR1 and CDR2: SQVTM and ANQGSEA. The CDR3 runs 10 residues. The chain's CDR3 is CSAYGGTQYF. Here the CDR3 DNA reads TGCAGCGCCTACGGGGGTACGCAGTATTTT.

This clonotype has a handful of counts. V is TRBV4-3 and J is TRBJ1-2, with no clear D. The CDR3 loop spans 14 amino acids. Trimming took off 0 bases at V and 5 bases at J, with 10 bases between the two ends. Per germline, CDR1 LGHNA and CDR2 YSLEER. The CDR3 coding sequence is TGCGCCAGCAGCCAAGATAGTCTGCCTTATGGCTACACCTTC. Amino acids: CASSQDSLPYGYTF.

This clonotype was recorded many times. The rearrangement joins TRBV27 to TRBJ2-1, with 8 positions matching TRBD2. The germline V gene encodes CDR1 MNHEY and CDR2 SMNVEV (reference sequence). This CDR3 is built from 14 residues. With V trimmed by 7 bases and J by 4 bases, 6 bases remained unmatched. CDR3 DNA: TGTGCCAGCACCGGGACTAGGGCATACAATGAGCAGTTCTTC. It is translated as CASTGTRAYNEQFF.

This clonotype was seen repeatedly, ten times or more. This chain connects TRBV11-2 to TRBJ2-1; D remains ambiguous. The germline V gene encodes CDR1 SGHAT and CDR2 FQNNGV. Trimming removed 3 bases at V and 2 bases at J, with 8 bases between. The CDR3 is 14 amino acids. The CDR3 loop reads CASSFLGAYNEQFF. The CDR3 region has the DNA TGTGCCAGCAGCTTCCTTGGTGCCTACAATGAGCAGTTCTTC.